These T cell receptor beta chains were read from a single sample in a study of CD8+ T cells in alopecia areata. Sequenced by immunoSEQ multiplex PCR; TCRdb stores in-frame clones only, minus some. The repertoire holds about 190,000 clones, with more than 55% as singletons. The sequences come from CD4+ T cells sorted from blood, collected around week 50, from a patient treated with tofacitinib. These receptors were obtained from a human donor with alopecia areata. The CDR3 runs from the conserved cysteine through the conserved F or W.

CDR3 protein: CASSRSPGRETQYF; J gene: TRBJ2-5; V gene: TRBV6-5; CDR3 length: 14
CDR3 protein: CSVGQSEFHEQYF; J gene: TRBJ2-7; V gene: TRBV29-1; CDR3 length: 13
CDR3 protein: CAWSLPNTEAFF; J gene: TRBJ1-1; V gene: TRBV30; CDR3 length: 12
CDR3 protein: CASSQLLIITFSYNSPLHF; J gene: TRBJ1-6; V gene: TRBV23-1; CDR3 length: 19
CDR3 protein: CASSFRDRNYPEQFF; J gene: TRBJ2-1; V gene: TRBV5-5; CDR3 length: 15
CDR3 protein: CSARPGYTGELFF; J gene: TRBJ2-2; V gene: TRBV29-1; CDR3 length: 13
CDR3 protein: CSAVPQGRAGYTF; J gene: TRBJ1-2; V gene: TRBV29-1; CDR3 length: 13
CDR3 protein: CASSRVQGEAFF; J gene: TRBJ1-1; V gene: TRBV4-3; CDR3 length: 12
CDR3 protein: CSAGGLAGALDTDTQYF; J gene: TRBJ2-3; V gene: TRBV29-1; CDR3 length: 17
CDR3 protein: CASSHVDSSYNSPLHF; J gene: TRBJ1-6; V gene: TRBV4-3; CDR3 length: 16